The clone carrying this T cell receptor beta chain was recorded many times. This entry comes from a study of neurological immune-mediated disorders. The CDR3 runs to 15 residues. Per germline, CDR1 MNHEY and CDR2 SMNVEV (reference sequence). Trimming took off 2 bases at V and 9 bases at J, with 17 bases between the two ends. The cDNA was produced through 5'RACE with 10-nucleotide random UMIs. TCRdb reprocessed the 5' RACE reads via MiXCR and lists one record per CDR3 protein. The table includes 40,000 or so distinct CDR3 sequences, around 14% detected once. The unsorted libraries were made from 2 million PBMCs kept at -80 C.

This receptor was taken from a woman between 50 and 59 years old with HTLV-1-associated myelopathy (HAM/TSP). The specimen sequenced was PBMCs. The V and J genes are TRBV27 and TRBJ2-1; D may match TRBD1 or TRBD2 (5 bases each). CDR3 in amino acids: CASSLMSALRGEQFF. The CDR3 nucleotides read TGTGCCAGCAGTTTAATGTCGGCCCTGAGGGGTGAGCAGTTCTTC.